Described below is a single TCR beta chain sequence and its context. Germline CDR1 and CDR2: SGHAT and FQNNGV. The J segment lost 2 bases and the V segment lost 1 base, leaving 3 bases of the junction unmatched. The CDR3 runs 15 residues. This record comes from a study of T cell changes during pregnancy in multiple sclerosis. This table comes from immunoSEQ multiplex PCR, and its TCRdb copy is limited to in-frame clones, with some not included. The sample holds around 97,000 clones, around 94% seen once. The gene calls are TRBV11-2 and TRBJ2-7; 9 bases fit TRBD2. The sequence was obtained from a female donor with multiple sclerosis, enrolled in a pregnancy study. This specimen consisted of peripheral blood, obtained after pregnancy. The CDR3 nucleotides read TGTGCCAGCAGCTTAGGTGGCGGGAGGGCCTACGAGCAGTACTTC. Its protein is CASSLGGGRAYEQYF.